This entry features one T cell receptor (beta chain) sequence. Its antigen remains unknown. The assay was immunoSEQ multiplex PCR, and TCRdb's table has in-frame clones only and misses some. The top ten clones hold about 2.1% of a sample with around 160,000 clones, 81% of them seen once. The data were obtained in a study of cytotoxic CD8 clonotypes in ibrutinib-treated CLL. Background on the study: About 25 partial and 2 complete responses; at median approximately 6 years, roughly 14 remitted, roughly twelve progressed. Once treatment had gone on for a median of around 11 months, range 6 to 36, response samples were drawn.

V shed 0 bases and J shed 10 bases, with 6 bases lying between them. The CDR3 totals 10 residues. Germline V gene data show CDR1 as DFQATT and CDR2 as SNEGSKA (reference sequence). Overall study findings and caveats: While tracking circulating CD8+ T-cell counts, baseline clonality exceeded that of age-matched healthy donors. Upon ibrutinib response clonality rose, and upon progression it fell back toward baseline.

Sequences were derived from PBMCs, sampled after 12 months of ibrutinib treatment. The origin of this receptor is a human donor with chronic lymphocytic leukemia. The chain combines TRBV20-1 with TRBJ1-2; D is possibly TRBD1 (5 bases). Here the CDR3 reads CSARDGTYTF. CDR3 DNA sequence: TGCAGTGCTAGAGATGGGACCTACACCTTC.